One T cell receptor beta chain is described in this entry. Its antigen is not identified. This sample was taken from a study of tumor and adjacent non-tumor tissue in lung cancer. Whole-study results and caveats: Compared with tumor, normal lung showed significantly lower TCR diversity.

No cell sorting was done before RNA was extracted from the tissue. V was trimmed by 4 bases and J by 1 base, leaving 7 bases between them. The CDR3 contains 14 residues. Germline V lookup: CDR1 SEHNR, CDR2 FQNEAQ (reference sequence). Three rounds of nested PCR, following a modified ARM-PCR protocol, produced the TCRbeta library. TCRdb re-analysed the multiplex PCR reads in MiXCR, keeping a single row per CDR3 protein. The sample lists approximately 150,000 distinct CDR3 sequences, approximately 64% seen once, with 15% to 20% in the top ten. This TCR was sampled from a man aged 55 to 70 with small cell lung cancer. This chain joins TRBV7-9 and TRBJ2-2; D call uncertain. Sequencing was performed on lung tumor tissue. Here the CDR3 DNA reads TGTGCCAGCAGCTCCTCCAGGAACACCGGGGAGCTGTTTTTT. Its protein is CASSSSRNTGELFF.